Listed below are T cell receptor beta chains from one sample, sequenced in a study of T cell repertoires in cytomegalovirus infection. One entry per CDR3 protein, called by TCRdb with MiXCR from the reads. The repertoire holds tens of thousands of distinct CDR3 sequences, with about 33% as singletons. Their recognized antigens are unknown. The specimen was PBMCs, sequenced either directly or after in vitro stimulation (not recorded which). Receptors were obtained from a human donor in good health (CMV status not recorded). Some clones in this sample may be carry-over from other donors' samples. Each CDR3 is given with its conserved first and last residue. A D gene is named only where the DNA matches it firmly. Not every row has a clone size; where given, it reads once, few, many or a size class.

-,TRBJ2-3,-,TRBV12-3/TRBV12-4,TGTGCCAGCAGTTTTGGCTACACAGATACGCAGTATTTT,CASSFGYTDTQYF
TRBD1,TRBJ2-3,many,TRBV7-6,TGTGCCAGCAGCCCGTACCTGGGACAGTTCGACACAGATACGCAGTATTTT,CASSPYLGQFDTDTQYF
-,TRBJ2-5,-,TRBV7-6,TGTGCCAGCGGGACGGGTACGGAGACCCAGTACTTC,CASGTGTETQYF
-,TRBJ1-6,-,TRBV18,TGTGCCAGCTCACCTGGGGGATTTTCACCCCTCCACTTT,CASSPGGFSPLHF
TRBD1,TRBJ1-6,-,TRBV12-3/TRBV12-4,TGTGCCAGCAGTTTGACAGGGAATTCACCCCTCCACTTT,CASSLTGNSPLHF
TRBD2,TRBJ2-1,few,TRBV4-1,TGCGCCAGCAGCCAACAAATTAGCGGGAGTACCTACAATGAGCAGTTCTTC,CASSQQISGSTYNEQFF
TRBD2,TRBJ2-1,few,TRBV7-9,TGTGCCATTACTAGCGGGGGGGACACCCGACGCAATGAGCAGTTCTTC,CAITSGGDTRRNEQFF
-,TRBJ2-6,many,TRBV3-1,TGTGCCAGCAGCGGGGTGGAGGGGGCCAACGTCCTGACTTTC,CASSGVEGANVLTF
-,TRBJ2-6,-,TRBV5-4,TGTGCCAGCAGCTTCCCACTTGACGGAAGCTCTGGGGCCAACGTCCTGACTTTC,CASSFPLDGSSGANVLTF
TRBD1,TRBJ2-3,-,TRBV20-1,TGCAGTGCTAGAGAGGTCAGGGGGCGTAGGTTGGATACGCAGTATTTT,CSAREVRGRRLDTQYF
TRBD1,TRBJ2-7,-,TRBV6-2/TRBV6-3,TGTGCCAGCGGCGACCTACCCAGGGGGCGTCGAGAGCAGTACTTC,CASGDLPRGRREQYF
TRBD1,TRBJ2-1,-,TRBV5-4,TGTGCCAGCAGCAGGGGGCCTTTCGGCTACAATGAGCAGCTCTTC,CASSRGPFGYNEQLF
-,TRBJ2-7,-,TRBV20-1,TGCAGTGCTAGAGCGGGCAAGGGGTCCGACGAGCAGTACTTC,CSARAGKGSDEQYF
-,TRBJ2-2,-,TRBV5-5,TGTGCCAGCAGCTTGAGGGGACCGGGACTGGCCAACACCGGGGAGCTGTTTTTT,CASSLRGPGLANTGELFF
-,TRBJ1-6,few,TRBV5-4,TGTGCCAGCAGTGTGGGACCTACGAGCTCCTATAATTCACCCCTCCACTTT,CASSVGPTSSYNSPLHF
-,TRBJ2-2,-,TRBV7-8,TGTGCCAGCAGCTCCAGACGATACACCGGGGAGCTGTTTTTT,CASSSRRYTGELFF
TRBD2,TRBJ2-3,-,TRBV24-1,TGTGCCACCAGTGACCCCCGGGGTAGCGGGAACACAGATACGCAGTATTTT,CATSDPRGSGNTDTQYF
-,TRBJ2-1,-,TRBV11-3,TGTGCCAGCAGCTCAGGATACAATGAGCAGTTCTTC,CASSSGYNEQFF
TRBD1,TRBJ2-6,-,TRBV2,TGTGCCAGCAGATTAACAGGGGCTGGGGCCAACGTCCTGACTTTC,CASRLTGAGANVLTF
-,TRBJ1-5,many,TRBV7-2,TGTGCCAGCAGCTTAGCCGGGAACTGGAATCAGCCCCAGCATTTT,CASSLAGNWNQPQHF
-,TRBJ1-1,-,TRBV7-9,TGTGCCAGCAGCGCCTCAGGGAACCGGTATGAAGCTTTCTTT,CASSASGNRYEAFF
-,TRBJ1-1,-,TRBV7-9,TGTGCCAGCAGCCCTACTCGACGGAACACTGAAGCTTTCTTT,CASSPTRRNTEAFF
TRBD1,TRBJ2-5,-,TRBV27,TGTGCCAGCAGGGGGACAGTCCTCCAAGAGACCCAGTACTTC,CASRGTVLQETQYF
-,TRBJ2-2,few,TRBV12-3/TRBV12-4,TGTGCCAGCTCACCGGTCGGCACCGGGGAGCTGTTTTTT,CASSPVGTGELFF
-,TRBJ1-3,-,TRBV7-6,TGTGCCAGCAGCTTAGGGGACCCCTACCCTGGAAACACCATATATTTT,CASSLGDPYPGNTIYF
TRBD1,TRBJ2-7,-,TRBV7-9,TGTGCCAGCAGCTCCGATCTCGGACAGGGGGCGCACGAGCAGTACTTC,CASSSDLGQGAHEQYF
-,TRBJ2-1,few,TRBV7-8,TGTGCCAGCAGCTTATCGCCAATCAACCTCGAGCAGTTCTTC,CASSLSPINLEQFF
-,TRBJ1-1,-,TRBV18,TGTGCCAGCTCACCAGTACGGAGTGAAGCTTTCTTT,CASSPVRSEAFF
-,TRBJ1-2,-,TRBV12-3/TRBV12-4,TGTGCCAGGATCGGGGGGGCTTATGGCTACACCTTC,CARIGGAYGYTF
-,TRBJ2-7,many,TRBV6-5,TGTGCCAGCAGTCCGGGACTGACCGCGGGGGAGCAGTACTTC,CASSPGLTAGEQYF